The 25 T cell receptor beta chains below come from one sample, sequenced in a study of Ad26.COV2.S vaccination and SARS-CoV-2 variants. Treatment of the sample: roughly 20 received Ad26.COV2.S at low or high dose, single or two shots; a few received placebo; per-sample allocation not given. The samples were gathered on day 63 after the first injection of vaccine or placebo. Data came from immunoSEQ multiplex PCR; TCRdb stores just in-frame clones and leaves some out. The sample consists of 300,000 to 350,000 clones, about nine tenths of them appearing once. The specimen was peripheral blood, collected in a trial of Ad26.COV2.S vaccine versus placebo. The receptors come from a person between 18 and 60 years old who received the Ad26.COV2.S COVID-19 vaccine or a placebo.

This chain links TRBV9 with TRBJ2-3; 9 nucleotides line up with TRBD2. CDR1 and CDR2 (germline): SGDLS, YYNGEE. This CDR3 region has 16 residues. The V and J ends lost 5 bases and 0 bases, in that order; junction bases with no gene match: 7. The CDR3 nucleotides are TGTGCCAGCAGTAGGCTAGCGGGGCAAAGCACAGATACGCAGTATTTT. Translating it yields CASSRLAGQSTDTQYF.

The CDR3 loop reads CASSFGGGSNTEAFF. The CDR3 nucleotides are TGTGCCAGCAGCTTCGGGGGGGGGTCGAACACTGAAGCTTTCTTT. V and J are TRBV7-2 and TRBJ1-1; tentatively, D is TRBD1 (5 bases). The CDR3 is 15 residues long. Germline CDR1 SGHTA, CDR2 FQGNSA. The V end lost 3 bases, the J end lost 1 base, and 12 bases lay between the germline ends. The variable domain in full, with the rest retrieved from reference TRBV7-2 and TRBJ1-1, is GAGVSQSPSNKVTEKGKDVELRCDPISGHTALYWYRQSLGQGLEFLIYFQGNSAPDKSGLPSDRFSAERTGGSVSTLTIQRTQQEDSAVYLCASSFGGGSNTEAFFGQGTRLTVV.

CDR3 residues: CASSLITVGTEAFF. The CDR3 DNA sequence: TGTGCCAGCAGCTTGATAACAGTTGGGACTGAAGCTTTCTTT. This chain joins TRBV5-4 and TRBJ1-1, with unresolved D. The CDR3 length is 14 residues. The germline V gene has CDR1 SGHNT and CDR2 YYREEE (reference sequence). The V and J ends lost 1 base and 5 bases respectively, with 12 bases between them.

Written as DNA, the CDR3 is TGTGCCAGCGCCTCATGGGACAGAGAAGAGACCCAGTACTTC. Its translation: CASASWDREETQYF. The V call is TRBV3-1 (or the pseudogene TRBV3-2), the J call TRBJ2-5; 7 nucleotides match TRBD1. V shed 8 bases and J 3 bases; nucleotides not matched to a gene: 9. The CDR3 runs to 14 residues. Germline V gives CDR1 LGHDT, CDR2 YNNKEL (reference sequence).

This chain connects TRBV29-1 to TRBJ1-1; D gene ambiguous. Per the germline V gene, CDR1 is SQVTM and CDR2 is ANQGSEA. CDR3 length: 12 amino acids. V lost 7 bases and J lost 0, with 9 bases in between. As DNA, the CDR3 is TGCAGCGCTACAGACATGAACACTGAAGCTTTCTTT. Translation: CSATDMNTEAFF.

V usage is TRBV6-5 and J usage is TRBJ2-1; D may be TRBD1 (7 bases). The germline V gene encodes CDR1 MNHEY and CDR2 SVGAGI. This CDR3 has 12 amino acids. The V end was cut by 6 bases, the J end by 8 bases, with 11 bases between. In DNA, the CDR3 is TGTGCCAGCAGCCAGGGGGGCTATGAGCAGTTCTTC. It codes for CASSQGGYEQFF.

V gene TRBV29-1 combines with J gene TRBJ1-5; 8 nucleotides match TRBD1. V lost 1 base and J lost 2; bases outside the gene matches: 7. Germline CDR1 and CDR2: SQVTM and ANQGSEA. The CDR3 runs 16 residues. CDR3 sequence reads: CSVEGTGCIGNQPQHF. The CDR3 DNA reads TGCAGCGTTGAAGGGACAGGGTGTATTGGCAATCAGCCCCAGCATTTT.

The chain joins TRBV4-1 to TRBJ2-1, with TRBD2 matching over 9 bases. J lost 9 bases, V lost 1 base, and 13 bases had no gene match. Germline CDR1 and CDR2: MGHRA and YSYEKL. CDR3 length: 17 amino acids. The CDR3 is CASSQGLFAGGSGEQFF. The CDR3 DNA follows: TGCGCCAGCAGCCAAGGCCTTTTCGCGGGAGGGAGTGGTGAGCAGTTCTTC.

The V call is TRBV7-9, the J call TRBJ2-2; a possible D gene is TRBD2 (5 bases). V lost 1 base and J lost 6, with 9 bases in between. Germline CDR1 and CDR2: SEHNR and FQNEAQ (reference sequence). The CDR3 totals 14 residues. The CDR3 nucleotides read TGTGCCAGCAGCTTAGATGCGGGTCCCGGGGAGCTGTTTTTT. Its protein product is CASSLDAGPGELFF.

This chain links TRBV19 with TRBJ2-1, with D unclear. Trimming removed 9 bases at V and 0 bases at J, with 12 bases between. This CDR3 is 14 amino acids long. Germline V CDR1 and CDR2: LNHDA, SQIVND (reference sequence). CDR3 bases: TGTGCCAGCGGAAAAGTAAACTCCTACAATGAGCAGTTCTTC. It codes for CASGKVNSYNEQFF. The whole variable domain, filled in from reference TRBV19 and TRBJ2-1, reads DGGITQSPKYLFRKEGQNVTLSCEQNLNHDAMYWYRQDPGQGLRLIYYSQIVNDFQKGDIAEGYSVSREKKESFPLTVTSAQKNPTAFYLCASGKVNSYNEQFFGPGTRLTVL.

CDR3 loop: CASSNLGGIPYEQYF. In DNA form, the CDR3 reads TGTGCCAGTAGCAACCTCGGGGGGATACCCTACGAGCAGTACTTC. This chain uses TRBV19 with TRBJ2-7, with 7 nucleotides matching TRBD2. This CDR3 contains 15 residues. Germline V gene data show CDR1 as LNHDA and CDR2 as SQIVND (reference sequence). J lost 2 bases, V lost 6 bases, and 10 bases had no gene match.

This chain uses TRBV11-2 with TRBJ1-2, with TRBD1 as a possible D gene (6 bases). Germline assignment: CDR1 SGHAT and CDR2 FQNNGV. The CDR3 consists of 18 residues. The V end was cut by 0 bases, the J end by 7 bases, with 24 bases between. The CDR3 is CASSLEYWTAFSSGGYTF. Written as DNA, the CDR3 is TGTGCCAGCAGCTTAGAATATTGGACAGCATTCTCCTCTGGTGGCTACACCTTC.

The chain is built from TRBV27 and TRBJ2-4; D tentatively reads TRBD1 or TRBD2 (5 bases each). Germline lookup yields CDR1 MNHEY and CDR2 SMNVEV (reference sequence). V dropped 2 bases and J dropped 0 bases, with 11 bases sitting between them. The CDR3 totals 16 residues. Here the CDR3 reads CASSLGDGIAKNIQYF. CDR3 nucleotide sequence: TGTGCCAGCAGTTTAGGGGACGGGATAGCCAAAAACATTCAGTACTTC.

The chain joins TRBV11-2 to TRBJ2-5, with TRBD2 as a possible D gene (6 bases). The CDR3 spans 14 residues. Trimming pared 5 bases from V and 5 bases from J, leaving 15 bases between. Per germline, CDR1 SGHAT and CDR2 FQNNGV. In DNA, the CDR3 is TGTGCCAGCAGCCCTCTCCGGGGGAGCGAGACCCAGTACTTC. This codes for CASSPLRGSETQYF. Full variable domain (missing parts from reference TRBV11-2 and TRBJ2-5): EAGVAQSPRYKIIEKRQSVAFWCNPISGHATLYWYQQILGQGPKLLIQFQNNGVVDDSQLPKDRFSAERLKGVDSTLKIQPAKLEDSAVYLCASSPLRGSETQYFGPGTRLLVL.

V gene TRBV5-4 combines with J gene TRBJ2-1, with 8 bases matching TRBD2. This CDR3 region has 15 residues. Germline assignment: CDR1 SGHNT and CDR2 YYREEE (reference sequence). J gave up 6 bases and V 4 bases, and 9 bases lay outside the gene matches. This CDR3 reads CASSLLAGIPNEQFF. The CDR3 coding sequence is TGTGCCAGCAGCCTCTTAGCGGGAATACCCAATGAGCAGTTCTTC.

The CDR3 sequence: CASSESLGPFYGYTF. The CDR3, as DNA: TGTGCCAGCAGTGAAAGTCTGGGGCCGTTCTATGGCTACACCTTC. The chain carries TRBV2 and TRBJ1-2; D perhaps matches TRBD1 (5 bases). Deletions cut 2 bases from V and 4 bases from J, with 14 bases between. This CDR3 is 15 amino acids long. Looked up from germline, CDR1 is SNHLY and CDR2 is FYNNEI.

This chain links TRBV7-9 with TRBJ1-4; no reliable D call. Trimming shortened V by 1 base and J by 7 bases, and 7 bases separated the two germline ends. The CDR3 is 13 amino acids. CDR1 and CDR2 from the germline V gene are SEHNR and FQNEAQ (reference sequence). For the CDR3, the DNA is TGTGCCAGCAGCTTAGGATGGGGTGAAAAACTGTTTTTT. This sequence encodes CASSLGWGEKLFF.

The CDR3 loop reads CASRAGSLTGELFF. Written as DNA, the CDR3 is TGTGCCAGCCGAGCAGGGTCCCTGACCGGGGAGCTGTTTTTT. The rearrangement links TRBV9 to TRBJ2-2, with a weak D call TRBD1 (5 bases). Trimming removed 7 bases from V and 5 bases from J, with 15 bases in between. CDR3 length: 14 amino acids. CDR1 SGDLS and CDR2 YYNGEE come from the germline V gene.

The CDR3 protein is CASSLLLGDNTEAFF. The CDR3 region has the DNA TGTGCCAGCAGCTTATTACTCGGGGACAACACTGAAGCTTTCTTT. This rearrangement joins TRBV7-2 to TRBJ1-1, with D perhaps matching TRBD1 (5 bases). Per the germline V gene, CDR1 is SGHTA and CDR2 is FQGNSA. CDR3 length: 15 amino acids. V lost 2 bases, J lost 2 bases, and 12 bases lay in between.

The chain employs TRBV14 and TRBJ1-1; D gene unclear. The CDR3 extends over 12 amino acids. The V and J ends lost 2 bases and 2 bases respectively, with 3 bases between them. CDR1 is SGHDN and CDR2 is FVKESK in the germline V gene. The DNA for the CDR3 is TGTGCCAGCAGCCAACGTAACACTGAAGCTTTCTTT. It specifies CASSQRNTEAFF.

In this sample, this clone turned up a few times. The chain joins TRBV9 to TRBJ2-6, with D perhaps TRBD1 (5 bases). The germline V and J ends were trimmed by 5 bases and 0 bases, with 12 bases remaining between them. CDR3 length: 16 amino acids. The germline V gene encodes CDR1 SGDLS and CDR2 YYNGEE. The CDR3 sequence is CASSALRGSGANVLTF. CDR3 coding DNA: TGTGCCAGCAGTGCACTTAGGGGCTCTGGGGCCAACGTCCTGACTTTC.

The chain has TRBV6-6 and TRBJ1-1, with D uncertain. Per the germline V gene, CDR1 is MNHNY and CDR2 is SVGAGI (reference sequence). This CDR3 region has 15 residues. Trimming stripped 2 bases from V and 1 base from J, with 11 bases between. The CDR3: CASSYGLAGNTEAFF. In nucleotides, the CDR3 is TGTGCCAGCAGTTACGGCCTCGCCGGGAACACTGAAGCTTTCTTT.

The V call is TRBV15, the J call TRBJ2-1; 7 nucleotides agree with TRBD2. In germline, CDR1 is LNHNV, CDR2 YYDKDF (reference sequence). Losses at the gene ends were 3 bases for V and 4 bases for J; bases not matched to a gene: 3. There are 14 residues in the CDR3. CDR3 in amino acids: CATSSAGGYNEQFF. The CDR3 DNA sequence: TGTGCCACCAGCAGTGCCGGGGGGTACAATGAGCAGTTCTTC.

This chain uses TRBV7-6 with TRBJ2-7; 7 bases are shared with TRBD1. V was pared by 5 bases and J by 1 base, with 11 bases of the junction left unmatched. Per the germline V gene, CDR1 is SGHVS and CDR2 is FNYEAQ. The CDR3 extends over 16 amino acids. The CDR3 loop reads CASSPTRTGGSYEQYF. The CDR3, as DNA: TGTGCCAGCAGCCCGACTCGGACAGGTGGTTCCTACGAGCAGTACTTC.

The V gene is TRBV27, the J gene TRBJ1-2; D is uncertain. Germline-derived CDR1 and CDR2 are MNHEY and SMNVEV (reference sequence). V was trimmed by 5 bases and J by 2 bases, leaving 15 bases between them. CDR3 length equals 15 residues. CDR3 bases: TGTGCCAGCAGTCCCTGGGAGCCGGGGAACTATGGCTACACCTTC. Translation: CASSPWEPGNYGYTF.